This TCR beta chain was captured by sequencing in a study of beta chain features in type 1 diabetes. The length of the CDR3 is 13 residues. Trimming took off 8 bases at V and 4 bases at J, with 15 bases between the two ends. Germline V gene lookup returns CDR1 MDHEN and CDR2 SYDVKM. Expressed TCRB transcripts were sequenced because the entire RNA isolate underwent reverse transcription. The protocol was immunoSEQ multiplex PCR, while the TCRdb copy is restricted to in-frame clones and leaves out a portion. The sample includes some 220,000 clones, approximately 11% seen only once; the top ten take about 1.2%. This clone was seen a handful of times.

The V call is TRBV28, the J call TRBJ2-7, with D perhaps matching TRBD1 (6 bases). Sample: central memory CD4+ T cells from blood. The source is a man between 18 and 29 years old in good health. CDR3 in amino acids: CASASPGVYEQYF. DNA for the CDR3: TGTGCCAGCGCCTCCCCAGGGGTATACGAGCAGTACTTC. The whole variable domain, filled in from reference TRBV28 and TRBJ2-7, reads DVKVTQSSRYLVKRTGEKVFLECVQDMDHENMFWYRQDPGLGLRLIYFSYDVKMKEKGDIPEGYSVSREKKERFSLILESASTNQTSMYLCASASPGVYEQYFGPGTRLTVT.